These 3 T cell receptor beta chains originate from one sample sequenced in a study of blood T cell repertoires in COVID-19. Only in-frame clones appear in the TCRdb table, and some are missing; sequencing was by immunoSEQ multiplex PCR. This sample carries 130,000 to 150,000 clones, 88% of them seen once, and the ten largest clones take around 1.7%. Sequences were obtained from peripheral blood. These receptors were collected from a woman aged 50 to 60 with acute or convalescent COVID-19.

The chain is built from TRBV27 and TRBJ1-1; unclear D gene. Germline V lookup: CDR1 MNHEY, CDR2 SMNVEV (reference sequence). The CDR3 has 13 residues. V lost 8 bases and J lost 1, with 11 bases in between. DNA for the CDR3: TGTGCCAGCTCTAAGTTGTCGAACACTGAAGCTTTCTTT. Amino acid sequence: CASSKLSNTEAFF.

The rearrangement joins TRBV5-1 to TRBJ2-7, with 8 bases identical to TRBD2. The CDR3 consists of 15 residues. Germline loops: CDR1 SGHRS, CDR2 YFSETQ. V trimming: 0 bases; J trimming: 3 bases; junction bases outside the gene matches: 5. The CDR3 nucleotides are TGCGCCAGCAGCTTGGAACTAGCGGAGTACTACGAGCAGTACTTC. Amino acids: CASSLELAEYYEQYF.

The V gene is TRBV6-4, the J gene TRBJ2-3; 9 bases line up with TRBD1. V was clipped by 6 bases and J by 6 bases; unmatched bases: 4. Per the germline V gene, CDR1 is MRHNA and CDR2 is SNTAGT. CDR3 length equals 13 residues. CDR3 in amino acids: CASRGQGSDTQYF. The CDR3 nucleotides are TGTGCCAGCAGGGGACAGGGTTCGGATACGCAGTATTTT.